This entry is about one T cell receptor (beta chain). The antigen remains unidentified. The sample is drawn from a study of post-analysis software for immune sequencing data. Unique molecular identifiers had been added to the TCR beta cDNA libraries. It was from roughly 1 to 10 million T cells that some 460,000 cDNA molecules came. TCRdb re-called the PCR reads through MiXCR, storing one row per CDR3 protein. The data show approximately 570,000 distinct CDR3 sequences, roughly two fifths seen once. Whole-study results and caveats: Those samples that were prepared in the same batch co-clustered strongly by F measure. Relative to controls, patients had roughly five TRBV segments at higher frequency, with TRBV5-6, TRBV5-1 and TRBV20-1 among these.

The CDR3 covers 13 residues. Germline assignment: CDR1 DFQATT and CDR2 SNEGSKA (reference sequence). Material for sequencing was blood. The chain recombines TRBV20-1 with TRBJ2-4, with a tentative D call TRBD1 (5 bases). The last part of the DNA fits TRBJ2-7 better; the J call may be wrong. This sequence originates from a girl aged 10 to 17 with multiple sclerosis. The CDR3 coding sequence is TGCAGTGCTAGAACGACAGCCAACTACGAGCAGTACTTC. Protein product: CSARTTANYEQYF.